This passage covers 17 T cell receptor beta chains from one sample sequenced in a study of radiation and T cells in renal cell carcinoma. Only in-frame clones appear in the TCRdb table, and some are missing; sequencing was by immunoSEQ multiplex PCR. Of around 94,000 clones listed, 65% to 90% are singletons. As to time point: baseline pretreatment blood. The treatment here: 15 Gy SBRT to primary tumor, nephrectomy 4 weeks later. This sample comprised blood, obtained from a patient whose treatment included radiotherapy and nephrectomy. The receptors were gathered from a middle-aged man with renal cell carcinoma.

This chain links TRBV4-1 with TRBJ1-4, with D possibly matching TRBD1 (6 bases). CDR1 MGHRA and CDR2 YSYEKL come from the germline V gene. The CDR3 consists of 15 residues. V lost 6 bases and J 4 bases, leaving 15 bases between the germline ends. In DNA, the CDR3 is TGCGCCAGCAGGTTCTCAGGGGTCTATAATGAAAAACTGTTTTTT. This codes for CASRFSGVYNEKLFF.

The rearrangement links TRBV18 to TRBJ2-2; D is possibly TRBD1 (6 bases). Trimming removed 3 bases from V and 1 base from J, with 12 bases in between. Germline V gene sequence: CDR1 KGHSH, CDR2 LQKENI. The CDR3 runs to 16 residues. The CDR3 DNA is TGTGCCAGCTCACCGATGACAGGTGGGAACACCGGGGAGCTGTTTTTT. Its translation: CASSPMTGGNTGELFF. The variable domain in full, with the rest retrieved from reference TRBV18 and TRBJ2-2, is NAGVMQNPRHLVRRRGQEARLRCSPMKGHSHVYWYRQLPEEGLKFMVYLQKENIIDESGMPKERFSAEFPKEGPSILRIQQVVRGDSAAYFCASSPMTGGNTGELFFGEGSRLTVL.

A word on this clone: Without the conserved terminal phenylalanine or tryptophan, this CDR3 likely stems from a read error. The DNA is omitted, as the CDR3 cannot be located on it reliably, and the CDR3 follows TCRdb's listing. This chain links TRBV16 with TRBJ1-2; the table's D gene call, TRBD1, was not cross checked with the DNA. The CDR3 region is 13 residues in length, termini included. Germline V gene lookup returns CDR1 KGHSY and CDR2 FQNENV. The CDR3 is CASSPSTTGFGAL.

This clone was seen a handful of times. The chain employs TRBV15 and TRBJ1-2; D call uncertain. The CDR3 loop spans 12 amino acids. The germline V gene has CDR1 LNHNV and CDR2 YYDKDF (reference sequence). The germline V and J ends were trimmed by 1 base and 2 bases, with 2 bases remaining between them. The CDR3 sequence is CATSRVNYGYTF. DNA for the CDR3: TGTGCCACCAGCAGAGTGAACTATGGCTACACCTTC. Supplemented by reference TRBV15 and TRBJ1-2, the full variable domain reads DAMVIQNPRYQVTQFGKPVTLSCSQTLNHNVMYWYQQKSSQAPKLLFHYYDKDFNNEADTPDNFQSRRPNTSFCFLDIRSPGLGDTAMYLCATSRVNYGYTFGSGTRLTVV.

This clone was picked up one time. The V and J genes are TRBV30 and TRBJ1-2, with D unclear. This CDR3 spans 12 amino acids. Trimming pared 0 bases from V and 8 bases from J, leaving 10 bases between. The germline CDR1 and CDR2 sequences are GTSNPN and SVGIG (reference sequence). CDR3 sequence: CAWSVTRTGYTF. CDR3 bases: TGTGCCTGGAGTGTAACCCGTACCGGCTACACCTTC.

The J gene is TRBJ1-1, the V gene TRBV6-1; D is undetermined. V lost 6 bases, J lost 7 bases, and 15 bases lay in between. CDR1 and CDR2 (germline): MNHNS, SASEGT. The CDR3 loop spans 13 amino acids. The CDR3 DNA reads TGTGCCAGCAGGGTCGGGGAGGGCCTTGAAGCTTTCTTT. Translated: CASRVGEGLEAFF.

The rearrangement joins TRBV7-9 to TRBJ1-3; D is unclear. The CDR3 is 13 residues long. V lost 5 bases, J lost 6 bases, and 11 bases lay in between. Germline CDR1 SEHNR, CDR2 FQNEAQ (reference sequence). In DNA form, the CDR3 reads TGTGCCAGCAGCCCCGTATCATTAAACACCATATATTTT. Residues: CASSPVSLNTIYF.

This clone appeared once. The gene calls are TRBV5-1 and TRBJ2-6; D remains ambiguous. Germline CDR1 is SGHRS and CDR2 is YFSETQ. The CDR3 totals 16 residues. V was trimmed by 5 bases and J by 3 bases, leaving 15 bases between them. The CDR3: CASRRFAVRGANVLTF. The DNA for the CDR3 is TGCGCCAGCAGACGTTTCGCGGTGCGTGGGGCCAACGTCCTGACTTTC.

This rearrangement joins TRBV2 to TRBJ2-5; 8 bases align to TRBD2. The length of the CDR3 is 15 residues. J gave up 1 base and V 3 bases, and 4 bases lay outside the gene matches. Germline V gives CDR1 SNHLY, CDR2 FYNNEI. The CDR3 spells CASSDRLAFQETQYF. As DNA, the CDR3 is TGTGCCAGCAGTGACCGACTAGCGTTCCAAGAGACCCAGTACTTC.

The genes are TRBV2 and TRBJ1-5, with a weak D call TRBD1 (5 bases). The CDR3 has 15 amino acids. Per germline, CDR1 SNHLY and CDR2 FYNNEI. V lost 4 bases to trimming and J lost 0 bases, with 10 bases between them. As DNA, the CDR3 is TGTGCCAGCAGTGTTGGCAGGGATAGCAATCAGCCCCAGCATTTT. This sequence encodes CASSVGRDSNQPQHF.

The CDR3 here is CASSISGGMGGELFF. DNA for the CDR3: TGTGCCAGTAGTATATCTGGCGGGATGGGCGGGGAGCTGTTTTTT. This chain connects TRBV19 to TRBJ2-2; D perhaps matches TRBD2 (6 bases). CDR3 length: 15 amino acids. CDR1 and CDR2 (germline): LNHDA, SQIVND (reference sequence). The V end lost 2 bases, the J end lost 7 bases, and 14 bases lay between the germline ends.

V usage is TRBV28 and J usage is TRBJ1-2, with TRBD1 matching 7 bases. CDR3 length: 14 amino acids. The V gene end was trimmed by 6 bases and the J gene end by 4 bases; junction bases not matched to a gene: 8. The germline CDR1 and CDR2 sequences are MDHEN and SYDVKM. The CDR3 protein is CASRVGGTVYGYTF. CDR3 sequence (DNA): TGTGCCAGCAGAGTCGGCGGGACAGTCTATGGCTACACCTTC.

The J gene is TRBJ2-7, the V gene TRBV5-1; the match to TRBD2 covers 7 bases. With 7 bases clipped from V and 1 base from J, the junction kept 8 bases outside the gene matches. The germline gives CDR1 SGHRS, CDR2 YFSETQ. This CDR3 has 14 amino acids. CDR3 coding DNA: TGCGCCAGCTCGGTCGGGCGGGAGTCCTACGAGCAGTACTTC. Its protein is CASSVGRESYEQYF.

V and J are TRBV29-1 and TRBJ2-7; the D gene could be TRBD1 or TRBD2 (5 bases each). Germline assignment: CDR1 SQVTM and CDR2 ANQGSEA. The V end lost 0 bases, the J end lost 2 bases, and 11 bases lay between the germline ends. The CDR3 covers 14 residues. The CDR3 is CSVEEGWGTYEQYF. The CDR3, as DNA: TGCAGCGTTGAAGAGGGCTGGGGGACCTACGAGCAGTACTTC.

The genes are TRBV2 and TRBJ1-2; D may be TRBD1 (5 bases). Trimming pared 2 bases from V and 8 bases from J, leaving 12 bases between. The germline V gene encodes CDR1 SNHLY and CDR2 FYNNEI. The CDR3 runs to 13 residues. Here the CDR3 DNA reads TGTGCCAGCAGTGAACAGGCAGCAGGGGGCTACACCTTC. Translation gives CASSEQAAGGYTF.

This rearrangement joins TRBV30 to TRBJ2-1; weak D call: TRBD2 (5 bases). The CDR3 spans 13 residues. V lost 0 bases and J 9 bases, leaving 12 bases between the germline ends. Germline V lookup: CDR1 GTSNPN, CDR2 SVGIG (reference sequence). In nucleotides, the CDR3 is TGTGCCTGGAGTGTATCAACTAGAGGTGAGCAGTTCTTC. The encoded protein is CAWSVSTRGEQFF.

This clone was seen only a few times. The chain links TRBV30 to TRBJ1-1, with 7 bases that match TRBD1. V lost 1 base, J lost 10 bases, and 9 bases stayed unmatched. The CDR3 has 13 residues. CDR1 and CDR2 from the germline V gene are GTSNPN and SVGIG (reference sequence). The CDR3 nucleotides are TGTGCCTGGAGTGAGTACTTACAGGGGAGAGCTTTCTTT. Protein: CAWSEYLQGRAFF. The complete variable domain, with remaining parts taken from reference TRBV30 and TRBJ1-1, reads SQTIHQWPATLVQPVGSPLSLECTVEGTSNPNLYWYRQAAGRGLQLLFYSVGIGQISSEVPQNLSASRPQDRQFILSSKKLLLSDSGFYLCAWSEYLQGRAFFGQGTRLTVV.